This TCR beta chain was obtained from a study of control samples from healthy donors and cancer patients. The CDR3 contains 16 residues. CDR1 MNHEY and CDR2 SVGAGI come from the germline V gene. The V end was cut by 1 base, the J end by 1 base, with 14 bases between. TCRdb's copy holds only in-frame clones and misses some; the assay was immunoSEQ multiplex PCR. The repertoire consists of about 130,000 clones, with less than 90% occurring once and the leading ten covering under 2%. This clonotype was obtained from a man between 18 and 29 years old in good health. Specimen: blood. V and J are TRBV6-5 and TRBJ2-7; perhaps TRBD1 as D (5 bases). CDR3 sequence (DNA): TGTGCCAGCAGTTACTATGGCAGGACAAATTCCTACGAGCAGTACTTC. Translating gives CASSYYGRTNSYEQYF.